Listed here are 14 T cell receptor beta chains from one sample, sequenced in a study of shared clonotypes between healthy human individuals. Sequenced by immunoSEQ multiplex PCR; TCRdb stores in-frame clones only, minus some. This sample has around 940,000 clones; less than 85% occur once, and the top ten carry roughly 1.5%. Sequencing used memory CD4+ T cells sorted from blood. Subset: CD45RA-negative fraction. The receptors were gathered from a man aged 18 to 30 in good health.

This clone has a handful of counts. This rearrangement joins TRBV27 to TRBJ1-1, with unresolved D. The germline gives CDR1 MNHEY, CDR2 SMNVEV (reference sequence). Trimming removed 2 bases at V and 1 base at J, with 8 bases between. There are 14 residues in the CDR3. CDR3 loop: CASSLKGENTEAFF. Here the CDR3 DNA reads TGTGCCAGCAGTTTAAAGGGAGAGAACACTGAAGCTTTCTTT.

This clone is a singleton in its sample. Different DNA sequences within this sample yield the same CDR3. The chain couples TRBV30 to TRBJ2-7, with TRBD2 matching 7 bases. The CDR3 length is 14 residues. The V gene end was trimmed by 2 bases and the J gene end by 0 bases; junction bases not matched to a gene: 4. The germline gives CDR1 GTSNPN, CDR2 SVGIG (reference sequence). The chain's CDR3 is CAWSPGGSSYEQYF. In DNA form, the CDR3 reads TGTGCCTGGAGTCCGGGCGGGAGCTCCTACGAGCAGTACTTC.

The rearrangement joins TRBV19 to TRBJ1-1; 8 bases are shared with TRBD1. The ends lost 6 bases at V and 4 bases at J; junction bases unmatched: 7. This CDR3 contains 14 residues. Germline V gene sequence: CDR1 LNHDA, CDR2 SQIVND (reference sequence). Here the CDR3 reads CASRATGEVTEAFF. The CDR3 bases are TGTGCCAGTAGAGCGACAGGGGAGGTCACTGAAGCTTTCTTT.

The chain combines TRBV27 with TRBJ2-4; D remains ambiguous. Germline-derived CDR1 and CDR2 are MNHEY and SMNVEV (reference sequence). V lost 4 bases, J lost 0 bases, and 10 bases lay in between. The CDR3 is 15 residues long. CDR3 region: CASSSPTIAKNIQYF. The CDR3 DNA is TGTGCCAGCAGTTCCCCCACAATAGCCAAAAACATTCAGTACTTC.

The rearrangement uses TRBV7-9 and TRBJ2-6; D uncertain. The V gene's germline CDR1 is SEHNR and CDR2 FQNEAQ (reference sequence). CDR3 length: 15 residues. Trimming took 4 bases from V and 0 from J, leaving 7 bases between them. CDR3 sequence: CASSSRVSGANVLTF. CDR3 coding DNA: TGTGCCAGCAGCTCTCGGGTCTCTGGGGCCAACGTCCTGACTTTC.

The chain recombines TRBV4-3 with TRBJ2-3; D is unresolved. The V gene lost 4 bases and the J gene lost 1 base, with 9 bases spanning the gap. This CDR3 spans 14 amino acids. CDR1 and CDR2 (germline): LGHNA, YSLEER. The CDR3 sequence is CASSPVPGTDTQYF. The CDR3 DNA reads TGCGCCAGCAGCCCAGTCCCGGGCACAGATACGCAGTATTTT.

As DNA, the CDR3 is TGCGCCAGCAGACAGGACCCCACCGGGGAGCTGTTTTTT. This sequence encodes CASRQDPTGELFF. The rearrangement uses TRBV5-1 and TRBJ2-2; maybe TRBD1 (5 bases). This CDR3 is built from 13 residues. Trimming stripped 5 bases from V and 4 bases from J, with 9 bases between. Germline values: CDR1 SGHRS, CDR2 YFSETQ.

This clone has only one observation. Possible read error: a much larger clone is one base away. The CDR3 sequence is CASSLVTYEQYF. CDR3 sequence (DNA): TGTGCCAGCAGCTTAGTGACCTACGAGCAGTACTTC. This rearrangement joins TRBV11-2 to TRBJ2-7; D remains unclear. The CDR3 is 12 amino acids. V lost 1 base and J lost 2, with 3 bases in between. Germline V lookup: CDR1 SGHAT, CDR2 FQNNGV. The complete variable domain, with remaining parts taken from reference TRBV11-2 and TRBJ2-7, reads EAGVAQSPRYKIIEKRQSVAFWCNPISGHATLYWYQQILGQGPKLLIQFQNNGVVDDSQLPKDRFSAERLKGVDSTLKIQPAKLEDSAVYLCASSLVTYEQYFGPGTRLTVT.

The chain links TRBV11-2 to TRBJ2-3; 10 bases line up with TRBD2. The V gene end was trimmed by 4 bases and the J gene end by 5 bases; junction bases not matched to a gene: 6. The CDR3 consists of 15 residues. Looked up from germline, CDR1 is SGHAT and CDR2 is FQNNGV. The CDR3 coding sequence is TGTGCCAGCAGCTCCCAGCGGGGGGGTGGAGATACGCAGTATTTT. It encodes CASSSQRGGGDTQYF.

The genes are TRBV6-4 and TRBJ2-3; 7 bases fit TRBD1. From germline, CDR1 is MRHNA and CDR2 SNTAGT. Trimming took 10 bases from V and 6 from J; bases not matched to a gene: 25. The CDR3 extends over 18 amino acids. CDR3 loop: CAIEIPGQIGFAWDTQYF. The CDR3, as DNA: TGTGCCATCGAGATTCCGGGACAGATAGGGTTCGCCTGGGATACGCAGTATTTT.

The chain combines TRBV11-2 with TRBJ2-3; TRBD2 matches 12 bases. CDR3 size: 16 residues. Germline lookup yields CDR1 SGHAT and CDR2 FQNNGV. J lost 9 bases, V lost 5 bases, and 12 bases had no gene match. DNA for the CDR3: TGTGCCAGCAGCCCAGGCACTAGCGGGGGGTTAGTGACGCAGTATTTT. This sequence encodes CASSPGTSGGLVTQYF.

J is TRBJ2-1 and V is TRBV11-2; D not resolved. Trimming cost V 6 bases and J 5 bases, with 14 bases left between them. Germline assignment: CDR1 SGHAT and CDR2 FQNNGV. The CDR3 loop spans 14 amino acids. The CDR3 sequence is CASSLDANHNEQFF. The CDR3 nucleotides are TGTGCCAGCAGTCTGGACGCAAACCACAATGAGCAGTTCTTC.

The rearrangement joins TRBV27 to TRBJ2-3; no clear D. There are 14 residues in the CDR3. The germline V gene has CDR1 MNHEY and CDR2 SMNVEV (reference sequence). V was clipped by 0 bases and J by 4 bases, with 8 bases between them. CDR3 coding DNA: TGTGCCAGCAGTTTATCGCTGGGTTCAGATACGCAGTATTTT. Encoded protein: CASSLSLGSDTQYF.

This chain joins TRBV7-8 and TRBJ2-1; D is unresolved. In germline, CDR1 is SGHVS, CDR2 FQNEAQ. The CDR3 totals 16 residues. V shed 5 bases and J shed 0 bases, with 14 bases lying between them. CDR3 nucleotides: TGTGCCAGCAGCCCCGGACGGCAACTCTCCTACAATGAGCAGTTCTTC. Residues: CASSPGRQLSYNEQFF.